What follows are 4 T cell receptor beta chains derived from one specimen sequenced in a study of T cell responses to AZD1222 COVID-19 vaccine. The protocol was immunoSEQ multiplex PCR, while the TCRdb copy is restricted to in-frame clones and leaves out a portion. The sample contains around 140,000 clones, 93% of which appear only once. The sequencing used peripheral blood, collected on day 0 of AZD1222 vaccination. The receptors originated from an adult in good health.

V and J are TRBV18 and TRBJ1-4; D is undetermined. Trimming shortened V by 3 bases and J by 8 bases, and 7 bases separated the two germline ends. CDR1 and CDR2 (germline): KGHSH, LQKENI. This CDR3 has 12 amino acids. In nucleotides, the CDR3 is TGTGCCAGCTCACCCAACGCCGAAAAACTGTTTTTT. Translation gives CASSPNAEKLFF. The complete variable domain, with remaining parts taken from reference TRBV18 and TRBJ1-4, reads NAGVMQNPRHLVRRRGQEARLRCSPMKGHSHVYWYRQLPEEGLKFMVYLQKENIIDESGMPKERFSAEFPKEGPSILRIQQVVRGDSAAYFCASSPNAEKLFFGSGTQLSVL.

The table lists this clone with a count of one. This rearrangement joins TRBV5-6 to TRBJ2-7; D ambiguous. V lost 1 base to trimming and J lost 0 bases, with 8 bases between them. This CDR3 is 14 amino acids long. Germline loops: CDR1 SGHDT, CDR2 YYEEEE. The CDR3 DNA is TGTGCCAGCAGCTTGCGCACACGCTCCTACGAGCAGTACTTC. Its protein is CASSLRTRSYEQYF.

This clone was observed once. V and J are TRBV7-9 and TRBJ1-1, with TRBD1 matching over 8 bases. The germline CDR1 and CDR2 sequences are SEHNR and FQNEAQ (reference sequence). The CDR3 consists of 14 residues. V dropped 7 bases and J dropped 4; count of bases not matched to a gene: 8. The CDR3 region is CASIDQGAATEAFF. The CDR3 region has the DNA TGTGCCAGCATCGACCAGGGGGCTGCCACTGAAGCTTTCTTT.

The CDR3 DNA reads as TGCGCCAGCAGCCAAGGGGACAGAGCCTACGAGCAGTACTTC. Protein product: CASSQGDRAYEQYF. V and J are TRBV4-1 and TRBJ2-7; 7 positions match TRBD1. The CDR3 length is 14 residues. Trimming at V came to 1 base and at J to 2 bases, leaving 2 bases not matched to a gene. In germline, CDR1 is MGHRA, CDR2 YSYEKL.